These 14 T cell receptor beta chains share one sample of origin, sequenced in a study of blood T cell repertoires in COVID-19. Profiling relied on immunoSEQ multiplex PCR, and the TCRdb table lists in-frame clones only, not all of them. Found here are about 250,000 clones, about nine tenths of them singletons; the top ten hold roughly 0.96%. Sequences were obtained from peripheral blood. The source of these receptors is a woman between 40 and 50 years old who had recovered from COVID-19.

The chain joins TRBV11-2 to TRBJ2-1; 8 nucleotides align to TRBD2. The V gene's germline CDR1 is SGHAT and CDR2 FQNNGV. The length of the CDR3 is 14 residues. The ends lost 5 bases at V and 6 bases at J; junction bases unmatched: 6. DNA for the CDR3: TGTGCCAGCAGCCCCCCCGGACTAGCCAATGAGCAGTTCTTC. Translation gives CASSPPGLANEQFF.

This rearrangement joins TRBV12-3 or TRBV12-4 to TRBJ1-6; D is uncertain. The CDR3 contains 13 residues. Trimming left V 0 bases short and J 8 bases short, with 5 bases between. CDR3 amino acids: CASSLAGDSPLHF. CDR3 nucleotide sequence: TGTGCCAGCAGTTTAGCCGGGGATTCACCCCTCCACTTT.

This chain uses TRBV7-2 with TRBJ2-6, with D perhaps TRBD2 (5 bases). Germline CDR1 reads SGHTA; CDR2 reads FQGNSA. Trimming removed 3 bases from V and 2 bases from J, with 8 bases in between. The CDR3 has 15 residues. In nucleotides, the CDR3 is TGTGCCAGCAGCTTGGACTCCGCTGGGGCCAACGTCCTGACTTTC. Translation gives CASSLDSAGANVLTF.

The J gene is TRBJ2-1, the V gene TRBV10-3; perhaps TRBD1 as D (6 bases). The CDR3 is made up of 14 amino acids. V gave up 3 bases and J gave up 2 bases, with 8 bases separating them. CDR1 is ENHRY and CDR2 is SYGVKD in the germline V gene. CDR3 sequence reads: CAISDRGTYNEQFF. The CDR3, as DNA: TGTGCCATCAGTGACAGGGGTACCTACAATGAGCAGTTCTTC.

V is TRBV28 and J is TRBJ1-1; TRBD1 aligns across 7 bases. Germline lookup yields CDR1 MDHEN and CDR2 SYDVKM. This CDR3 comprises 13 residues. Trimming removed 7 bases from V and 0 bases from J; junction bases left unmatched: 2. The CDR3 sequence: CASMTGLNTEAFF. CDR3 nucleotides: TGTGCCAGCATGACAGGGTTGAACACTGAAGCTTTCTTT.

The CDR3 region is CASSLSWRVGIDTQYF. DNA for the CDR3: TGTGCCAGCAGTTTATCGTGGCGGGTTGGTATAGATACGCAGTATTTT. This chain connects TRBV27 to TRBJ2-3; possible D gene TRBD2, 5 bases. The CDR3 loop spans 16 amino acids. V lost 0 bases, J lost 5 bases, and 15 bases lay in between. Germline V CDR1 and CDR2: MNHEY, SMNVEV (reference sequence).

Of note for this clone: Its ends do not fully match the called genes, so a read error is possible. The chain uses TRBV6-1 and TRBJ1-4, with 7 bases aligning to TRBD1. The CDR3 is 12 amino acids. Germline V gene data show CDR1 as MNHNS and CDR2 as SASEGT. The CDR3 sequence is CASNEVGQRLFF. The CDR3 bases are TGTGCCAGCAATGAAGTGGGACAGAGACTGTTTTTT.

The chain links TRBV6-1 to TRBJ1-4; D possibly corresponds to TRBD1 (6 bases). The germline V gene encodes CDR1 MNHNS and CDR2 SASEGT. Trimming removed 1 base at V and 4 bases at J, with 7 bases between. This CDR3 is 14 amino acids long. The DNA for the CDR3 is TGTGCCAGCAGTGAAGGGACAGTTAATGAAAAACTGTTTTTT. This encodes CASSEGTVNEKLFF.

The chain has TRBV5-8 and TRBJ1-1, with TRBD1 matching over 7 bases. The CDR3 is 15 residues long. Germline-derived CDR1 and CDR2 are SGHTS and YDEGEE. V shed 4 bases, J shed 5 bases, and the junction held 11 bases outside the gene matches. CDR3 in DNA: TGTGCCAGCAGCCTGTACCGACAGGGCGGGACTGAAGCTTTCTTT. The encoded protein is CASSLYRQGGTEAFF.

The chain carries TRBV10-1 and TRBJ2-3; 12 positions agree with TRBD2. Germline CDR1 and CDR2: WNHNN and SYGVQD (reference sequence). V shed 4 bases and J 3 bases; nucleotides not matched to a gene: 2. The CDR3 extends over 15 amino acids. Here the CDR3 reads CASSGTSGRTDTQYF. DNA for the CDR3: TGCGCCAGCAGTGGAACTAGCGGGAGGACAGATACGCAGTATTTT.

V gene TRBV4-1 combines with J gene TRBJ2-1, with 11 bases matching TRBD2. The J segment lost 6 bases and the V segment lost 3 bases, leaving 10 bases of the junction unmatched. The germline V gene has CDR1 MGHRA and CDR2 YSYEKL. The CDR3 extends over 17 amino acids. Written as DNA, the CDR3 is TGCGCCAGCAGCCAGAAGGCCCCTCTAGCGGGGGGCAATGAGCAGTTCTTC. As protein: CASSQKAPLAGGNEQFF.

The genes are TRBV30 and TRBJ1-3; TRBD1 aligns across 7 bases. V shed 5 bases and J 1 base; nucleotides not matched to a gene: 5. The CDR3 extends over 14 amino acids. Germline V gene lookup returns CDR1 GTSNPN and CDR2 SVGIG (reference sequence). For the CDR3, the DNA is TGTGCCTGGCACCAGACAGGGTCTGGAAACACCATATATTTT. Encoded protein: CAWHQTGSGNTIYF.

The rearrangement uses TRBV2 and TRBJ2-4; D possibly corresponds to TRBD1 (6 bases). There are 13 residues in the CDR3. Germline CDR1 and CDR2: SNHLY and FYNNEI. The V gene lost 7 bases and the J gene lost 16 bases, with 23 bases spanning the gap. Written as DNA, the CDR3 is TGTGCCAGCACCAAGGACAGTGGACTCCCCCAATACTTC. It specifies CASTKDSGLPQYF. Full variable domain (missing parts from reference TRBV2 and TRBJ2-4): EPEVTQTPSHQVTQMGQEVILRCVPISNHLYFYWYRQILGQKVEFLVSFYNNEISEKSEIFDDQFSVERPDGSNFTLKIRSTKLEDSAMYFCASTKDSGLPQYFGAGTRLSVL.

The V and J genes are TRBV6-2 or TRBV6-3 and TRBJ2-5; tentatively, D is TRBD2 (6 bases). The V end was cut by 2 bases, the J end by 2 bases, with 12 bases between. The CDR3 runs 15 residues. Germline V gene data show CDR1 as MNHEY and CDR2 as SVGEGT. In DNA form, the CDR3 reads TGTGCCAGCAGTTACGGGGGGTGGGGTCAAGAGACCCAGTACTTC. It is translated as CASSYGGWGQETQYF.